The 5 T cell receptor beta chains in this list originate from one sample, sequenced in a study of beta chain features in type 1 diabetes. Study results and limitations: Across all four CD4+ subsets, people with type 1 diabetes showed modestly shorter TCRB CDR3s.

Sequenced material consisted of expressed TCRB transcripts (all of the isolated RNA was reverse transcribed). TCRdb's table, derived via immunoSEQ multiplex PCR, lists solely in-frame clones and lacks some. The sample records around 650,000 clones, 9.5% to 15% being singletons. No antigen is known for these receptors. The material sequenced was naive CD4+ T cells from blood. Every receptor here comes from a man aged 25-40 years with type 1 diabetes.

The rearrangement joins TRBV19 to TRBJ2-4, with 7 bases that match TRBD1. From germline, CDR1 is LNHDA and CDR2 SQIVND (reference sequence). V dropped 5 bases and J dropped 0; count of bases not matched to a gene: 7. The length of the CDR3 is 16 residues. CDR3 sequence reads: CASSLTGVLAKNIQYF. The CDR3 DNA is TGTGCCAGTAGTCTCACAGGGGTATTAGCCAAAAACATTCAGTACTTC.

V and J are TRBV27 and TRBJ2-5; the D is unclear. Germline CDR1 and CDR2: MNHEY and SMNVEV (reference sequence). The CDR3 is 17 residues long. Trimming took 5 bases from V and 7 from J, leaving 26 bases between them. Here the CDR3 DNA reads TGTGCCAGCAGTCCATCAACCACCTCGACACGGCGGCCGACCCAGTACTTC. This encodes CASSPSTTSTRRPTQYF.

The chain is built from TRBV6-1 and TRBJ1-3; maybe TRBD1 (6 bases). The CDR3 contains 14 residues. The V gene lost 7 bases and the J gene lost 0 bases, with 10 bases spanning the gap. The germline gives CDR1 MNHNS, CDR2 SASEGT. CDR3 DNA sequence: TGTGCCAGCAAGAGGGGGGACTCTGGAAACACCATATATTTT. Residues: CASKRGDSGNTIYF.

The rearrangement joins TRBV7-9 to TRBJ1-2; no definite D call. Germline CDR1 is SEHNR and CDR2 is FQNEAQ (reference sequence). Between the trimmed V and J ends, which lost 9 bases and 2 bases, there was a span of 13 bases. The CDR3 covers 13 residues. The CDR3 is CASPEAGNYGYTF. The CDR3 DNA sequence: TGTGCCAGTCCCGAAGCGGGGAACTATGGCTACACCTTC.

The chain has TRBV27 and TRBJ1-2; D ambiguous. Germline loops: CDR1 MNHEY, CDR2 SMNVEV (reference sequence). The CDR3 loop spans 14 amino acids. V was cut by 6 bases and J by 3 bases, with 14 bases left in between. The CDR3 is CASRRERTHYGYTF. Here the CDR3 DNA reads TGTGCCAGCAGGAGAGAGAGGACTCACTATGGCTACACCTTC.